This T cell receptor (beta chain) stems from a study of T cells in Graves' hyperthyroidism and ophthalmopathy. For the diagnoses, clinical symptoms, serum thyroxine and TRAb, thyroid ultrasound and orbital computed tomography were used. Many counts were recorded for this clonotype. Amplified TCR beta CDR3 regions derived from RNA transcripts. With the HTBI primer set, the TCR CDR3 went through a first round of RT-PCR. TCRdb called the multiplex PCR reads again in MiXCR, with one record for every CDR3 protein. The table includes around 600,000 distinct CDR3 sequences, around 13% detected once. This TCR was sampled from a woman between 50 and 59 years old with Graves' ophthalmopathy. Material: blood.

CDR3 nucleotide sequence: TGTGCCAGCAGCTTCGAATTTGACAGGGACAAAAATGGCTACACCTTC. It specifies CASSFEFDRDKNGYTF. This chain uses TRBV7-9 with TRBJ1-2; TRBD1 aligns across 7 bases. J was trimmed by 6 bases and V by 3 bases; bases with no gene match: 13. CDR3 length equals 16 residues. Germline loops: CDR1 SEHNR, CDR2 FQNEAQ (reference sequence).